Following are 8 T cell receptor beta chains from one sample sequenced in a study of T cell repertoires in aging, cancer and after chemotherapy (dated by TCRdb to about 2019). Instead of sorted cells or RNA, genomic DNA extracted from peripheral blood served as the source for amplifying TCR beta rearrangements. These reads were obtained on an Illumina MiSeq. Using a mixed TRB-A/B primer pool, multiplex touch-down PCR amplified rearranged TRB sequences covering the V, D and J segments. Clones were called with MiXCR by TCRdb after fastp trimmed the public reads at Q25, and only in-frame beta chains were retained. Every distinct CDR3 protein forms one entry, paired with its most common genes and DNA. Across this sample there are about 4,500 distinct CDR3 sequences, with about 26% seen only once. The biggest ten clones account for about 50% of the sample. The source material was blood. Source of these receptors: a human donor with a blood cancer.

CDR3 sequence reads: CASSLASGRVTGELFF. In DNA form, the CDR3 reads TGTGCCAGCAGCTTAGCCAGCGGGAGGGTCACCGGGGAGCTGTTTTTT. The chain joins TRBV7-2 to TRBJ2-2, with 10 nucleotides matching TRBD2. Trimming took 0 bases from V and 4 from J; bases not matched to a gene: 2. Germline lookup yields CDR1 SGHTA and CDR2 FQGNSA. The CDR3 loop spans 16 amino acids.

This rearrangement joins TRBV7-3 to TRBJ1-1, with D tentatively TRBD1 (6 bases). CDR3 length: 13 amino acids. Trimming pared 6 bases from V and 4 bases from J, leaving 12 bases between. The germline CDR1 and CDR2 sequences are SGHTA and FQGTGA. CDR3 in DNA: TGTGCCAGCAGGTCAGGGGAAGGCACTGAAGCTTTCTTT. Translating gives CASRSGEGTEAFF.

The V call is TRBV27, the J call TRBJ1-1; D is unclear. Trimming removed 4 bases from V and 1 base from J, with 10 bases in between. CDR3 size: 14 residues. CDR1 is MNHEY and CDR2 is SMNVEV in the germline V gene (reference sequence). The CDR3 reads CASSSRGPNTEAFF. Written as DNA, the CDR3 is TGTGCCAGCAGTTCGCGAGGGCCGAACACTGAAGCTTTCTTT.

V usage is TRBV6-5 and J usage is TRBJ1-2; D is uncertain. With 6 bases removed from V and 4 bases from J, the gap between germline ends came to 12 bases. Germline CDR1 is MNHEY and CDR2 is SVGAGI. The CDR3 covers 13 residues. Here the CDR3 reads CASSPGSSYGYTF. The CDR3 DNA reads as TGTGCCAGCAGCCCGGGCTCATCCTATGGCTACACCTTC.

Written as DNA, the CDR3 is TGTGCCAGCAGTTATGGCGACTATGGCTACACCTTC. This gives the protein CASSYGDYGYTF. V and J are TRBV12-3 or TRBV12-4 and TRBJ1-2; D unclear. CDR3 length equals 12 residues. The germline V and J ends were trimmed by 4 bases and 3 bases, with 6 bases remaining between them.

The chain has TRBV6-1 and TRBJ1-5, with 10 bases identical to TRBD1. The CDR3 loop spans 17 amino acids. V gave up 6 bases and J gave up 3 bases; unmatched junction bases: 11. From germline, CDR1 is MNHNS and CDR2 SASEGT. CDR3 protein: CASRPLEGTGDNQPQHF. The CDR3 DNA follows: TGTGCCAGCAGACCTCTAGAGGGGACAGGGGACAATCAGCCCCAGCATTTT.

The chain links TRBV4-1 to TRBJ2-7, with D perhaps given as TRBD1 or TRBD2 (5 bases each). Trimming removed 5 bases at V and 0 bases at J, with 14 bases between. The V gene's germline CDR1 is MGHRA and CDR2 YSYEKL. The CDR3 loop spans 15 amino acids. The CDR3 sequence is CASSTRDRSSYEQYF. The DNA for the CDR3 is TGCGCCAGCAGCACCCGGGACCGAAGCTCCTACGAGCAGTACTTC.

In this sample, this clonotype turned up a few times. The chain has TRBV27 and TRBJ2-3; TRBD1 agrees at 7 bases. J lost 2 bases, V lost 5 bases, and 10 bases had no gene match. The CDR3 is 16 amino acids. Germline CDR1 is MNHEY and CDR2 is SMNVEV (reference sequence). The CDR3 here is CASSQDRFYYTDTQYF. CDR3 nucleotide sequence: TGTGCCAGCAGTCAGGACAGGTTCTATTACACAGATACGCAGTATTTT.